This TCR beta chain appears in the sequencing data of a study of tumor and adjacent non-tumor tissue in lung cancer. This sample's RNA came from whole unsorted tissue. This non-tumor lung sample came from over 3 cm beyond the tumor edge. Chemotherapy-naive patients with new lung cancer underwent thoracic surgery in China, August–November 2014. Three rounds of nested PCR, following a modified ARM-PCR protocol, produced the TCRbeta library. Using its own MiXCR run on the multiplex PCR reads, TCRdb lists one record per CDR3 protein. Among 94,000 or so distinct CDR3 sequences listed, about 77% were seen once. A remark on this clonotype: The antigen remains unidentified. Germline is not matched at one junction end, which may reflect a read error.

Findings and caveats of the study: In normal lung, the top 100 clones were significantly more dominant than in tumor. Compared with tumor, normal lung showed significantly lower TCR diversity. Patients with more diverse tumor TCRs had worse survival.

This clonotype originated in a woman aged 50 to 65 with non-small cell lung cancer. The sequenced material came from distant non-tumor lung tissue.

For the CDR3, the DNA is TGTGCAAGCAGCGGGTGGGACAGTCCCTACGAGCAGTACTTC. Protein product: CASSGWDSPYEQYF. The J gene is TRBJ2-7, the V gene TRBV6-6; tentative D call: TRBD1 (7 bases). CDR3 size: 14 residues. The V gene's germline CDR1 is MNHNY and CDR2 SVGAGI (reference sequence).